This T cell receptor beta chain was sequenced in a study of T cell responses to AZD1222 COVID-19 vaccine. The table came from immunoSEQ multiplex PCR; TCRdb's copy has only in-frame clones and leaves some out. The sample lists about 160,000 clones; roughly 90% were seen once. This clone came up once. The V gene's germline CDR1 is SGHRS and CDR2 YFSETQ. The CDR3 is 14 residues long. The ends lost 4 bases at V and 6 bases at J; junction bases unmatched: 7. This specimen consisted of peripheral blood, obtained on day 0 of AZD1222 vaccination. This sequence was found in an adult in good health. The chain couples TRBV5-1 to TRBJ1-2; TRBD1 aligns across 9 bases. The CDR3 bases are TGCGCCAGCAGCCAGTCGAGGACAGGGGATGGCTACACCTTC. It is translated as CASSQSRTGDGYTF.